This T cell receptor (beta chain) was documented in a study of blood T cells in healthy people across ages. Study outcomes and limitations: Across the age range, TCR beta diversity per million T cells fell in a roughly linear way.

This clonotype was counted between two and nine times. No antigen is known for it. At least 6 micrograms of total RNA were extracted per sample. Then a second PCR, running roughly 7 to 11 cycles, was carried out with a sample-barcoded 5' primer and a J-beta primer mix. There were at least 3 million CDR3-containing paired-end reads obtained from each sample. TCRdb fed the 5' RACE reads into MiXCR, producing one record per CDR3 protein. Of 1.2 million to 1.5 million distinct CDR3 sequences listed, roughly 45% are singletons. The sample comprised blood. The origin of this receptor is a young woman in good health.

The CDR3: CASSARANYNEQFF. CDR3 nucleotides: TGTGCCAGCAGCGCCCGGGCGAACTACAATGAGCAGTTCTTC. V usage is TRBV5-6 and J usage is TRBJ2-1; D call uncertain. The V end was cut by 4 bases, the J end by 3 bases, with 11 bases between. The germline V gene encodes CDR1 SGHDT and CDR2 YYEEEE. CDR3 length: 14 amino acids.